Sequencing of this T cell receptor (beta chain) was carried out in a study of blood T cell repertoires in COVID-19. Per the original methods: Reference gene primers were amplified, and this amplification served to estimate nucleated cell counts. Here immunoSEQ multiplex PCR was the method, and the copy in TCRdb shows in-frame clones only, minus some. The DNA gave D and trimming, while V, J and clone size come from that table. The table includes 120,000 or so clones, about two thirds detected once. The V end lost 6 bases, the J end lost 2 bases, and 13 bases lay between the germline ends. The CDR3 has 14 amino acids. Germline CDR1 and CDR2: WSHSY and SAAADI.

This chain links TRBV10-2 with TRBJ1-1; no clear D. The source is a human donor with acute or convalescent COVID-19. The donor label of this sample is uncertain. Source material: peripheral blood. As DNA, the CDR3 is TGCGCCAGCAGCTTACAGAGTACTAACACTGAAGCTTTCTTT. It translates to CASSLQSTNTEAFF.